These T cell receptor beta chains were read from a single sample in a study of cytomegalovirus exposure and HLA in healthy donors. Profiling relied on immunoSEQ multiplex PCR, and the TCRdb table lists in-frame clones only, not all of them. The repertoire consists of 210,000 or so clones, with over 65% occurring once and the leading ten covering 1.3%. Sequenced material: PBMCs. The receptors come from a human donor in good health. Both conserved end residues are part of each CDR3. The D gene is left open where the match is weak. Size values are once, few and many counts, or a class for expanded clones, and some rows have none.

D	V	size	J	DNA	CDR3
-	TRBV6-4	-	TRBJ1-2	TGTGCCAGCAGTGGCTCCCAGGGGCGTTTTTCTAACTATGGCTACACCTTC	CASSGSQGRFSNYGYTF
TRBD1	TRBV28	-	TRBJ1-1	TGTGCCAGCAGTTTCGGAACAGGGGGTGAGAACACTGAAGCTTTCTTT	CASSFGTGGENTEAFF
TRBD1	TRBV2	-	TRBJ2-7	TGTGCCAGCAGTCAGGACAGGGGCTACGAGCAGTACTTC	CASSQDRGYEQYF
-	TRBV7-9	-	TRBJ2-7	TGTGCCAGCAGCTTAACCCCAATGGACAGCTACGAGCAGTACTTC	CASSLTPMDSYEQYF
TRBD2	TRBV10-3	-	TRBJ2-5	TGTGCCATTGGACTAGCTCCCACCCCGGGGACCCAGTACTTC	CAIGLAPTPGTQYF
-	TRBV7-7	once	TRBJ2-1	TGTGCTAGCAGCTTAGGCCAAGCCTCCTACAATGAGCAGTTCTTC	CASSLGQASYNEQFF
TRBD1	TRBV4-3	few	TRBJ2-7	TGCGCCAGCAGCCAAGATAGTTCTGGACAGGGGGACTACGAGCAGTACTTC	CASSQDSSGQGDYEQYF
-	TRBV4-1	-	TRBJ1-2	TGCGCCAGCAGCCAACGGACAGCGGGGGGCTATGGCTACACCTTC	CASSQRTAGGYGYTF
TRBD2	TRBV5-1	few	TRBJ2-7	TGCGCCAGCAGCTTTTCCTCCGTCTTCGGCGGGAGAAAAGGAGAGCAGTACTTC	CASSFSSVFGGRKGEQYF
TRBD2	TRBV6-1	-	TRBJ2-1	TGTGCCACCATAAGCGGGAGGAACAATGAGCAGTTCTTC	CATISGRNNEQFF